Presented here are 20 T cell receptor beta chains from one specimen sequenced in a study of shared clonotypes between healthy human individuals. Repertoires were generated with immunoSEQ multiplex PCR, while TCRdb's copy carries only in-frame clones and drops some. The sample lists 2 million to 2.5 million clones; around 95% were seen once. The sequenced sample was naive CD4+ T cells sorted from blood. The sample's subset: CD45RA+ positively selected. The receptors stem from a man aged 18 to 29 in good health.

This chain connects TRBV11-2 to TRBJ2-5, with D hard to call. V lost 0 bases to trimming and J lost 2 bases, with 7 bases between them. This CDR3 spans 14 amino acids. Germline CDR1 and CDR2: SGHAT and FQNNGV. In nucleotides, the CDR3 is TGTGCCAGCAGCTTAGATCTCAGTCAAGAGACCCAGTACTTC. Protein product: CASSLDLSQETQYF. Complete variable domain (other parts from reference TRBV11-2 and TRBJ2-5): EAGVAQSPRYKIIEKRQSVAFWCNPISGHATLYWYQQILGQGPKLLIQFQNNGVVDDSQLPKDRFSAERLKGVDSTLKIQPAKLEDSAVYLCASSLDLSQETQYFGPGTRLLVL.

V gene TRBV28 combines with J gene TRBJ2-7; D is perhaps TRBD1 or TRBD2 (5 bases each). The germline V gene has CDR1 MDHEN and CDR2 SYDVKM. Trimming pared 10 bases from V and 7 bases from J, leaving 17 bases between. The CDR3 has 12 amino acids. CDR3 sequence: CAIKAFWGEQYF. CDR3 coding DNA: TGTGCCATTAAGGCGTTTTGGGGGGAGCAGTACTTC.

The rearrangement links TRBV6-5 to TRBJ1-1, with 7 bases identical to TRBD1. The CDR3 length is 13 residues. V gave up 0 bases and J gave up 8 bases; unmatched junction bases: 3. The germline CDR1 and CDR2 sequences are MNHEY and SVGAGI. The CDR3 region has the DNA TGTGCCAGCAGTTACTCGAGGGACAGAGAAGCTTTCTTT. As protein: CASSYSRDREAFF.

The V and J genes are TRBV30 and TRBJ1-2, with D unclear. V was clipped by 3 bases and J by 1 base, with 18 bases between them. The germline V gene encodes CDR1 GTSNPN and CDR2 SVGIG (reference sequence). This CDR3 has 16 residues. CDR3 sequence reads: CAWSKRSSESNYGYTF. CDR3 coding DNA: TGTGCCTGGAGCAAAAGGTCGTCGGAGAGTAACTATGGCTACACCTTC.

The rearrangement joins TRBV5-1 to TRBJ2-3; D call uncertain. In germline, CDR1 is SGHRS, CDR2 YFSETQ. Trimming removed 6 bases at V and 2 bases at J, with 13 bases between. The CDR3 contains 14 residues. The CDR3 is CASTLTPYTDTQYF. Written as DNA, the CDR3 is TGCGCCAGCACCCTTACTCCTTACACAGATACGCAGTATTTT.

Only a few counts were recorded for this clone. The V and J genes are TRBV4-3 and TRBJ2-7, with 7 bases identical to TRBD1. Losses at the gene ends were 0 bases for V and 1 base for J; bases not matched to a gene: 3. There are 15 residues in the CDR3. Germline CDR1 LGHNA, CDR2 YSLEER. The DNA for the CDR3 is TGCGCCAGCAGCCAAGAAGGGACAGTTTCCTACGAGCAGTACTTC. Translation: CASSQEGTVSYEQYF.

The chain carries TRBV5-1 and TRBJ2-3; no reliable D call. The CDR3 is 16 amino acids. V gave up 1 base and J gave up 0 bases, with 12 bases separating them. Per the germline V gene, CDR1 is SGHRS and CDR2 is YFSETQ. The DNA of the CDR3 is TGCGCCAGCAGCTTGAGTATCTCCCTTAGCACAGATACGCAGTATTTT. Its translation: CASSLSISLSTDTQYF. Variable domain in full (rest from reference TRBV5-1 and TRBJ2-3): KAGVTQTPRYLIKTRGQQVTLSCSPISGHRSVSWYQQTPGQGLQFLFEYFSETQRNKGNFPGRFSGRQFSNSRSEMNVSTLELGDSALYLCASSLSISLSTDTQYFGPGTRLTVL.

The chain carries TRBV5-4 and TRBJ2-1; TRBD1 matches at 8 bases. The length of the CDR3 is 14 residues. Looked up from germline, CDR1 is SGHNT and CDR2 is YYREEE (reference sequence). V lost 5 bases, J lost 9 bases, and 10 bases stayed unmatched. The CDR3 here is CASSPDRGRGEQFF. DNA for the CDR3: TGTGCCAGCAGTCCAGACAGGGGTCGGGGTGAGCAGTTCTTC.

The chain carries TRBV28 and TRBJ1-1, with 7 bases that match TRBD1. Germline trimming cut 7 bases from V and 4 bases from J; bases unmatched to any gene: 6. The CDR3 consists of 13 residues. The germline V gene encodes CDR1 MDHEN and CDR2 SYDVKM. CDR3 DNA sequence: TGTGCCAGCATGCCAGGGGGGCGCACTGAAGCTTTCTTT. This codes for CASMPGGRTEAFF.

This clone was seen only once. The chain is built from TRBV7-8 and TRBJ1-2; 9 bases map to TRBD1. Germline loops: CDR1 SGHVS, CDR2 FQNEAQ. The CDR3 length is 14 residues. With 3 bases clipped from V and 4 bases from J, the junction kept 3 bases outside the gene matches. The CDR3 nucleotides read TGTGCCAGCAGCTTGGACAGGGGTCCCTATGGCTACACCTTC. This sequence encodes CASSLDRGPYGYTF. The full variable domain, with the rest looked up from reference TRBV7-8 and TRBJ1-2, is GAGVSQSPRYKVAKRGQDVALRCDPISGHVSLFWYQQALGQGPEFLTYFQNEAQLDKSGLPSDRFFAERPEGSVSTLKIQRTQQEDSAVYLCASSLDRGPYGYTFGSGTRLTVV.

In its sample, this clone was seen once. The genes are TRBV6-1 and TRBJ2-7, with D uncertain. CDR1 is MNHNS and CDR2 is SASEGT in the germline V gene. The CDR3 totals 15 residues. Trimming shortened V by 1 base and J by 4 bases, and 14 bases separated the two germline ends. The DNA of the CDR3 is TGTGCCAGCAGTGAAGACGAAGTAGGGTCTTACGAGCAGTACTTC. It specifies CASSEDEVGSYEQYF.

The genes are TRBV4-1 and TRBJ1-1, with TRBD1 matching over 10 bases. This CDR3 is built from 16 residues. Germline CDR1 MGHRA, CDR2 YSYEKL. The V segment lost 3 bases and the J segment 1 base; nucleotides outside the gene matches: 5. CDR3 sequence reads: CASSQPDRGPNTEAFF. The CDR3, as DNA: TGCGCCAGCAGCCAGCCCGACAGGGGGCCGAACACTGAAGCTTTCTTT.

The gene calls are TRBV27 and TRBJ1-2, with D possibly TRBD1 on 6 matching bases. The CDR3 spans 13 residues. Germline CDR1 and CDR2: MNHEY and SMNVEV (reference sequence). The V end was cut by 5 bases, the J end by 0 bases, with 7 bases between. This chain's CDR3 is CASSDRPNYGYTF. DNA for the CDR3: TGTGCCAGCAGTGACAGGCCTAACTATGGCTACACCTTC.

The chain is built from TRBV10-2 and TRBJ2-1; perhaps D is TRBD1 or TRBD2 (9 bases each). The germline gives CDR1 WSHSY, CDR2 SAAADI. The CDR3 is 17 residues long. Trimming removed 6 bases at V and 5 bases at J, with 23 bases between. CDR3 sequence (DNA): TGCGCCAGCAGAAGGACAGGGGCGTCTAGCGGGGACAATGAGCAGTTCTTC. Amino acid sequence: CASRRTGASSGDNEQFF.

A few counts support this clone. V gene TRBV10-1 combines with J gene TRBJ2-7; D unclear. CDR3 length: 15 residues. V was shortened by 1 base and J by 2 bases, with 12 bases between the two germline ends. Per germline, CDR1 WNHNN and CDR2 SYGVQD (reference sequence). The CDR3 region is CASSELAGPTYEQYF. DNA of the CDR3: TGCGCCAGCAGTGAGTTGGCAGGACCGACCTACGAGCAGTACTTC.

The chain uses TRBV23-1 and TRBJ1-2; no clear D gene. TRBV23-1 belongs to the ORF category, with a function that is uncertain. The CDR3 contains 13 residues. Trimming shortened V by 2 bases and J by 4 bases, and 8 bases separated the two germline ends. The CDR3 reads CASSQDMFYGYTF. Written as DNA, the CDR3 is TGCGCCAGCAGTCAAGACATGTTCTATGGCTACACCTTC.

The CDR3 region is CASSLRGLAGEPDTQYF. In DNA, the CDR3 is TGTGCCAGCAGCTTGCGCGGACTAGCGGGGGAACCAGATACGCAGTATTTT. The chain combines TRBV7-8 with TRBJ2-3; TRBD2 aligns across 13 bases. The V and J ends lost 3 bases and 4 bases, in that order; junction bases with no gene match: 7. Germline V gives CDR1 SGHVS, CDR2 FQNEAQ. This CDR3 is built from 17 residues.

The J gene is TRBJ2-1, the V gene TRBV2, with a tentative D call TRBD2 (6 bases). The V gene lost 7 bases and the J gene lost 4 bases, with 20 bases spanning the gap. The CDR3 length is 16 residues. CDR1 SNHLY and CDR2 FYNNEI come from the germline V gene. The CDR3 sequence is CASILLEAGSYNEQFF. The CDR3 nucleotides are TGTGCCAGCATTTTGCTAGAGGCGGGATCTTACAATGAGCAGTTCTTC.

The chain employs TRBV4-3 and TRBJ2-1; D is perhaps TRBD2 (5 bases). The CDR3 spans 15 residues. Germline CDR1 and CDR2: LGHNA and YSLEER. V was clipped by 1 base and J by 7 bases, with 14 bases between them. CDR3 protein: CASSQVSSDKNEQFF. The CDR3 DNA reads as TGCGCCAGCAGCCAAGTGAGTAGCGATAAGAATGAGCAGTTCTTC.

About this clone: The germline gene is not matched at one end of the junction; a read error may be the cause. The chain combines TRBV7-7 with TRBJ2-5; a weak D match, TRBD2 (6 bases). Looked up from germline, CDR1 is SSHAT and CDR2 is FNYEAQ (reference sequence). The CDR3 has 16 residues. The DNA of the CDR3 is TGTGCTAGCAGCTTAGTTGGTAGCGGACTCCAAGAGACCCAGTACTTC. Amino acids: CASSLVGSGLQETQYF. The variable domain in full, completed from reference TRBV7-7 and TRBJ2-5, reads GAGVSQSPRYKVTKRGQDVTLRCDPISSHATLYWYQQALGQGPEFLTYFNYEAQPDKSGLPSDRFSAERPEGSISTLTIQRTEQRDSAMYRCASSLVGSGLQETQYFGPGTRLLVL.